Reported below is one T cell receptor beta chain. Under the authors' procedure: Amplification of reference gene primers provided the estimated nucleated cell counts. Assay used: immunoSEQ multiplex PCR; TCRdb lists only in-frame clones, some missing. The V and J calls and clone size were taken over from that table, and D and trimming were inferred from the DNA. The sample has about 44,000 clones, 88% seen once. This entry belongs to a study of blood T cell repertoires in COVID-19. Across the whole study: Collection of acute and convalescent COVID-19 samples took place in the United States, Italy and Spain.

Trimming at V came to 6 bases and at J to 5 bases, leaving 5 bases not matched to a gene. Germline lookup yields CDR1 MDHEN and CDR2 SYDVKM. The CDR3 runs 13 residues. Sequencing was carried out using peripheral blood. The chain couples TRBV28 to TRBJ2-3; 7 bases align to TRBD2. This TCR derives from a woman in her thirties or forties with acute or convalescent COVID-19. The CDR3 region has the DNA TGTGCCAGCAGCTTCTGGGAGGGAGATACGCAGTATTTT. This translates into CASSFWEGDTQYF.